These T cell receptor beta chains were read from a single sample in a study of blood T cell repertoires in COVID-19. TCRdb's copy holds only in-frame clones and misses some; the assay was immunoSEQ multiplex PCR. Here the sample spans fewer than 200,000 clones, around 88% being singletons. The sample was PBMCs or T cells enriched from blood (not recorded which). Receptor source: a woman aged 45-60 years in a cohort exposed to, infected with or recovered from COVID-19 (not recorded which). CDR3s include the opening cysteine and the closing phenylalanine or tryptophan. A D gene is named only where the DNA matches it firmly. The listing skips clone size in some rows; elsewhere it reads once, few, many or a size class.

.,TRBV7-8,TRBJ2-6,.,CASSLVEAGANVLTF,TGTGCCAGCAGCCTTGTGGAGGCTGGGGCCAACGTCCTGACTTTC
TRBD1,TRBV5-5,TRBJ2-5,.,CASSLLQGPGQGAKETQYF,TGTGCCAGCAGCTTGTTACAGGGTCCAGGACAGGGGGCAAAAGAGACCCAGTACTTC
.,TRBV6-8,TRBJ2-7,once,CASTKRFSRGDEQYF,TGTGCCAGCACCAAAAGATTCAGCAGGGGGGACGAGCAGTACTTC
.,TRBV11-3,TRBJ1-1,few,CASALQTNTEAFF,TGTGCCAGTGCTTTACAGACGAACACTGAAGCTTTCTTT
.,TRBV19,TRBJ1-3,.,CASSLIAGSGNTIYF,TGTGCCAGTAGTTTGATCGCCGGCTCTGGAAACACCATATATTTT
TRBD2,TRBV19,TRBJ2-1,.,CASNRLAGARNNEQFF,TGTGCCAGTAACCGACTAGCGGGGGCCCGAAACAATGAGCAGTTCTTC
TRBD2,TRBV6-2/TRBV6-3,TRBJ2-2,.,CASSYSSAGLAAGELFF,TGTGCCAGCAGTTACTCGTCAGCCGGACTAGCGGCCGGGGAGCTGTTTTTT
.,TRBV14,TRBJ1-2,.,CASSSKGGGSFGYTF,TGTGCCAGCAGCTCTAAGGGAGGGGGTAGCTTCGGCTACACCTTC
.,TRBV6-5,TRBJ2-5,few,CASSYGRSQYF,TGTGCCAGCAGTTACGGGCGATCCCAGTACTTC
TRBD2,TRBV5-4,TRBJ2-7,.,CASSFGSGSSGYEQYF,TGTGCCAGCAGCTTCGGTAGCGGGAGTTCGGGCTACGAGCAGTACTTC